Below, 7 T cell receptor beta chains from the same sample are listed, as sequenced in a study of cytomegalovirus exposure and HLA in healthy donors. The PCR employed 60 Vbeta primers together with 13 Jbeta primers. Data came from immunoSEQ multiplex PCR; TCRdb stores just in-frame clones and leaves some out. Of around 140,000 clones listed, 79% are singletons. Material for sequencing was PBMCs. The receptor source for this set is a male donor in good health and CMV-seronegative.

The chain is built from TRBV18 and TRBJ1-5; 7 nucleotides match TRBD1. Germline assignment: CDR1 KGHSH and CDR2 LQKENI. J lost 4 bases, V lost 4 bases, and 7 bases had no gene match. The CDR3 loop spans 15 amino acids. The CDR3 bases are TGTGCCAGCTCACAACCAGGGGGTCGGAATCAGCCCCAGCATTTT. As protein: CASSQPGGRNQPQHF.

The chain is built from TRBV30 and TRBJ1-1, with D uncertain. V shed 6 bases and J shed 0 bases, with 14 bases lying between them. This CDR3 comprises 14 residues. Per germline, CDR1 GTSNPN and CDR2 SVGIG (reference sequence). CDR3 region: CACPLPPMNTEAFF. Written as DNA, the CDR3 is TGTGCCTGCCCCCTCCCACCTATGAACACTGAAGCTTTCTTT.

CDR3 loop: CASSKTGSNSYEQYF. Here the CDR3 DNA reads TGTGCCAGCAGCAAAACAGGGAGCAACTCCTACGAGCAGTACTTC. The chain uses TRBV7-2 and TRBJ2-7, with D tentatively TRBD1 (6 bases). CDR1 is SGHTA, CDR2 FQGNSA, per germline. V lost 5 bases and J lost 0, with 14 bases in between. CDR3 size: 15 residues.

J is TRBJ1-2 and V is TRBV5-1, with 9 bases identical to TRBD1. Trimming at V came to 2 bases and at J to 8 bases, leaving 4 bases not matched to a gene. Germline values: CDR1 SGHRS, CDR2 YFSETQ. CDR3 length: 13 residues. The DNA for the CDR3 is TGCGCCAGCAGCTTACAGGGGGCTGAGGGCTACACCTTC. Translated, it gives CASSLQGAEGYTF.

The chain joins TRBV11-3 to TRBJ1-6, with 7 bases lining up with TRBD1. Germline CDR1 and CDR2: SGHNT and YENEEA. CDR3 length equals 14 residues. V dropped 8 bases and J dropped 5; count of bases not matched to a gene: 6. CDR3 residues: CASGPGTDNSPLHF. DNA for the CDR3: TGTGCCAGCGGTCCCGGGACAGATAATTCACCCCTCCACTTT.

The chain carries TRBV2 and TRBJ1-6; D possibly corresponds to TRBD1 (6 bases). Trimming stripped 7 bases from V and 9 bases from J, with 19 bases between. CDR1 and CDR2 (germline): SNHLY, FYNNEI. The CDR3 is 15 residues long. CDR3: CASTQEAGAGSPLHF. CDR3 coding DNA: TGTGCCAGCACCCAAGAGGCGGGGGCTGGTTCACCCCTCCACTTT. The complete variable domain, with remaining parts taken from reference TRBV2 and TRBJ1-6, reads EPEVTQTPSHQVTQMGQEVILRCVPISNHLYFYWYRQILGQKVEFLVSFYNNEISEKSEIFDDQFSVERPDGSNFTLKIRSTKLEDSAMYFCASTQEAGAGSPLHFGNGTRLTVT.

This clone occurred a few times. This chain uses TRBV5-1 with TRBJ2-7, with 9 bases that match TRBD1. This CDR3 has 15 residues. Germline V gene lookup returns CDR1 SGHRS and CDR2 YFSETQ. Trimming removed 3 bases from V and 1 base from J; junction bases left unmatched: 5. As DNA, the CDR3 is TGCGCCAGCAGCTCCTCCGGGACAGGGTCCTACGAGCAGTACTTC. Amino acid sequence: CASSSSGTGSYEQYF. Drawing the rest from reference TRBV5-1 and TRBJ2-7, the complete variable domain is KAGVTQTPRYLIKTRGQQVTLSCSPISGHRSVSWYQQTPGQGLQFLFEYFSETQRNKGNFPGRFSGRQFSNSRSEMNVSTLELGDSALYLCASSSSGTGSYEQYFGPGTRLTVT.